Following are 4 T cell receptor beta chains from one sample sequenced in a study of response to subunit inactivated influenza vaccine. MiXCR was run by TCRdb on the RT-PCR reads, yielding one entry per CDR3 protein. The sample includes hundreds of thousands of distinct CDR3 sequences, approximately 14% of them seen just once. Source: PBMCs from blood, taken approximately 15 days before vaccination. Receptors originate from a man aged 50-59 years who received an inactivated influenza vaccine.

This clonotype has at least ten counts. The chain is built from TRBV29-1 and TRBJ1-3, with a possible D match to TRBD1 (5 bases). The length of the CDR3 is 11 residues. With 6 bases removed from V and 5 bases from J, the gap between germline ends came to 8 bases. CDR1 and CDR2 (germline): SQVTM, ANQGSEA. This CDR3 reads CSVTDRNTIYF. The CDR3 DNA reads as TGCAGCGTGACGGACAGAAACACCATATATTTT.

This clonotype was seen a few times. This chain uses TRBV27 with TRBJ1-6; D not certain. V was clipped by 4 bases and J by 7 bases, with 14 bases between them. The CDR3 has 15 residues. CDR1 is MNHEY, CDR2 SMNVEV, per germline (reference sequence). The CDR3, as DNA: TGTGCCAGCAGTTCTGACCGACCCCGGAATTCACCCCTCCACTTT. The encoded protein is CASSSDRPRNSPLHF.

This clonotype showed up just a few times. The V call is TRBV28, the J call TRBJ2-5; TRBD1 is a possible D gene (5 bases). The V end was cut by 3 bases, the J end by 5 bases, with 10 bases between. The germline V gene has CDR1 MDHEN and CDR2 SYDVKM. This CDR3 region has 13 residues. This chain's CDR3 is CASSFPRVETQYF. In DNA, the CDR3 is TGTGCCAGCAGTTTCCCCAGGGTTGAGACCCAGTACTTC. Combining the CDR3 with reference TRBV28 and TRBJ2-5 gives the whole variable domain DVKVTQSSRYLVKRTGEKVFLECVQDMDHENMFWYRQDPGLGLRLIYFSYDVKMKEKGDIPEGYSVSREKKERFSLILESASTNQTSMYLCASSFPRVETQYFGPGTRLLVL.

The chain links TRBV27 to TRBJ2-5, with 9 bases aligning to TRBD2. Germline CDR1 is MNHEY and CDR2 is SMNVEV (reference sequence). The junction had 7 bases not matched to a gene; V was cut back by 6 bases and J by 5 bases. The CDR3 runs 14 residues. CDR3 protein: CASRPAGGSETQYF. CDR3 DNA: TGTGCCAGCAGACCCGCGGGGGGGTCCGAGACCCAGTACTTC.